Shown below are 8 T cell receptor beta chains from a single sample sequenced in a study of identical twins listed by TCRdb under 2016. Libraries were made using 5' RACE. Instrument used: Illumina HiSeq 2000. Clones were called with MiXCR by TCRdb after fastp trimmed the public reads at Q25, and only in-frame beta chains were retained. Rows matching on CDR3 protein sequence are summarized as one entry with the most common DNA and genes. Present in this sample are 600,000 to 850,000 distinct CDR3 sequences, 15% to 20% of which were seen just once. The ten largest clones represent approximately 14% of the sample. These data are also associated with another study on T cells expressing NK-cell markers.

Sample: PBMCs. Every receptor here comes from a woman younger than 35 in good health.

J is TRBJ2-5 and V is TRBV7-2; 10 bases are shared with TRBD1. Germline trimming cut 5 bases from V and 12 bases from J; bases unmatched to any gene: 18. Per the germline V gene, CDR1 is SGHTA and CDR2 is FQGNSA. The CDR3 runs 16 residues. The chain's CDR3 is CASSQARDRGPRREYF. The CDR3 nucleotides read TGTGCCAGCAGCCAGGCCCGGGACAGGGGCCCTCGTAGGGAGTACTTC.

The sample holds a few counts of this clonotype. The CDR3 region is CASSSIELFF. CDR3 DNA: TGTGCCAGCAGTTCCATTGAGCTGTTTTTT. The chain recombines TRBV12-3 or TRBV12-4 with TRBJ2-2; no definite D call. V lost 4 bases, J lost 11 bases, and 5 bases lay in between. CDR3 length equals 10 residues.

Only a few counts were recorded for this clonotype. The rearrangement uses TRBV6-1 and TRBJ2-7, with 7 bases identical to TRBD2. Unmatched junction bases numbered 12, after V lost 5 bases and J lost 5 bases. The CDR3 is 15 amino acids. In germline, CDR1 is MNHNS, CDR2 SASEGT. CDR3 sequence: CASSRYSGGWNEQYF. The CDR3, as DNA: TGTGCCAGCAGTCGATACTCGGGGGGATGGAACGAGCAGTACTTC.

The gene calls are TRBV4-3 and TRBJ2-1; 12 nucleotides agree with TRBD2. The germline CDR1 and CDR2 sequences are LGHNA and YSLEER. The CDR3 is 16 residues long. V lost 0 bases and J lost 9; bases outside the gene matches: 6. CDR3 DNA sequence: TGCGCCAGCAGCCAAGATAGCGGGGGACTAGCGGGTGAGCAGTTCTTC. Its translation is CASSQDSGGLAGEQFF.

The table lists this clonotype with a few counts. This CDR3 is CASSLWGQNYEQYF. CDR3 coding DNA: TGTGCCAGCAGCCTATGGGGACAGAATTACGAGCAGTACTTC. V and J are TRBV13 and TRBJ2-7, with 7 bases lining up with TRBD1. The CDR3 extends over 14 amino acids. V shed 5 bases, J shed 4 bases, and the junction held 8 bases outside the gene matches. Germline CDR1 PRHDT, CDR2 FYEKMQ (reference sequence).

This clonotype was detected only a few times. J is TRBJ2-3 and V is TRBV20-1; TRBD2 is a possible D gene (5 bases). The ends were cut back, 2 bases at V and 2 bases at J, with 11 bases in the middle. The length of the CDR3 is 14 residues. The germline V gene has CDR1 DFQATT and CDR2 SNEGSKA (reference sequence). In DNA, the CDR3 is TGCAGTGCTAGATCTCGGGGATACACAGATACGCAGTATTTT. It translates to CSARSRGYTDTQYF.

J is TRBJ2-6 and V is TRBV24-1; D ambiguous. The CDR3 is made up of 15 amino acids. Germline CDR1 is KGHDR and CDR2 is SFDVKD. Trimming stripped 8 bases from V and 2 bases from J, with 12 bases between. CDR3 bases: TGTGCCACCAACGACCCACTAACTGGGGCCAACGTCCTGACTTTC. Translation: CATNDPLTGANVLTF.

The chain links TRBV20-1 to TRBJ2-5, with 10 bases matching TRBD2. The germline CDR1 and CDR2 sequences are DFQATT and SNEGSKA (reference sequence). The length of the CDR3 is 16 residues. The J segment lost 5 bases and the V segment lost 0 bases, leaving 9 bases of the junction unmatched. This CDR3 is CSAREAGSGRWETQYF. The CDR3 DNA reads TGCAGTGCTAGAGAAGCGGGTAGCGGGAGGTGGGAGACCCAGTACTTC.